The sequence of this TCR beta chain was determined in a study of Ad26.COV2.S vaccination and SARS-CoV-2 variants (dated by TCRdb to the early 2020s). Describing the broader study: Vaccine-arm donors were drawn from COV1001, a multicentre, randomized, double-blind, placebo-controlled phase I-IIa trial of Ad26.COV2.S in healthy adults. Ad26.COV2.S was given intramuscularly at 5x10^10 or 1x10^11 viral particles, as a single shot or as two shots 56 days apart. TCRbeta repertoire sequencing served as the tool for gauging how specific and how broad the SARS-CoV-2-reactive T cell receptors were following Ad26.COV2.S vaccination. The TCR-sequenced set comprised approximately 32 samples: 19 Ad26.COV2.S vaccine recipients, 5 placebo recipients and 8 SARS-CoV-2 convalescent individuals. Trial participants were randomized into five groups of five, in which low-dose or high-dose Ad26.COV2.S was given once or twice, or placebo was given on both occasions. Blinding of investigators to trial group allocation was maintained during experiments and outcome assessment. The investigation overall reported the following: Ad26.COV2.S recipients had higher spike-specific TCR breadth than placebo recipients (P = 0.0014). Vaccine and placebo recipients had similar non-spike TCR breadth, a finding consistent with the vaccine containing only spike. According to the authors, total T cell responses may have been underestimated by the TCR breadth and depth analyses. Substantial breadth of spike-specific CD8+ and CD4+ T cell responses was reported after vaccination. The study was not powered to compare responses between vaccine doses or regimens.

As to this clone: The antigen it recognizes is unknown. One junction end does not reproduce the germline sequence, and a read error may be involved.

This specimen's treatment or condition label, per the study, means: 15 to 20 received Ad26.COV2.S at low or high dose, single or two shots; roughly five received placebo; per-sample allocation not given. For vaccine and placebo recipients, the sequenced repertoires came from samples collected on day 63 after the first injection. Between 29 July and 7 August 2020, Cohort 1b enrolled 25 adults aged 18-55 years at one site in Boston, USA. Ad26.COV2.S was a replication-incompetent adenovirus type 26 vector expressing a prefusion-stabilized SARS-CoV-2 spike protein from the original Wuhan strain. The immunoSEQ Assay was used to sequence TCRbeta CDR3 regions. After extraction, genomic DNA underwent amplification by bias-controlled multiplex PCR, followed by high-throughput sequencing. As for the authors' bioinformatics: To quantify the absolute abundance of each unique TCRbeta CDR3 region, sequences were collapsed and filtered. T cell fraction was estimated by normalizing TCRbeta template counts to usable DNA, which was measured by amplifying reference genes present in all nucleated cells. Repertoire TCRs were annotated as SARS-CoV-2-specific by exact matching of V gene, CDR3 amino acid sequence and J gene to a known reactive TCR set. MIRA supplied the reference SARS-CoV-2 TCR set, which was filtered for enrichment in COVID-19-positive ImmuneCODE repertoires so that public or cross-reactive TCRs were removed. Drawing on the MIRA antigens, annotated TCRs were analysed further at the level of specific ORF or position within ORF. Breadth was defined as the number of annotated unique rearrangements divided by the total number of unique productive rearrangements, and depth was defined as the summed frequency of the annotated unique rearrangements. Two-sided Wilcoxon rank-sum tests were applied when comparing TCR breadth between groups. This immuneACCESS table, as held by TCRdb, lists in-frame sequences with V and J called but not all clones. Of the missing ones, under half trace to an unresolved V gene in checked studies; the others have no known cause. The V and J calls and clone size were taken over from that table, and D and trimming were inferred from the DNA. The sample table contains some 520,000 clones; only one count was recorded for around 85% of them. Roughly 13% of the sample comes from the top ten.

The germline V gene encodes CDR1 SQVTM and CDR2 ANQGSEA. Inclusive of the bounding cysteine and phenylalanine, the CDR3 is 13 residues long. Only the CDR3 part of the read is kept: 39 bases, read in frame from the first base. The receptor comes from a person between 18 and 65 years old who received the Ad26.COV2.S COVID-19 vaccine or a placebo. Source: peripheral blood, taken in a trial of Ad26.COV2.S vaccine versus placebo. The rearrangement joined TRBV29-1 to TRBJ1-1; the best D guess is TRBD1, with 5 bases matching. The CDR3 protein: CSVIGAVKTEAFF. The bases are TGCAGCGTTATAGGGGCTGTGAAAACTGAAGCTTTCTTT.